The sequence of this T cell receptor beta chain was determined in a study of cytomegalovirus exposure and HLA in healthy donors. V was shortened by 3 bases and J by 7 bases, with 15 bases between the two germline ends. The CDR3 consists of 15 residues. Germline-derived CDR1 and CDR2 are MNHEY and SMNVEV (reference sequence). It was with 60 Vbeta and 13 Jbeta primers that the PCR ran. Clones were sequenced by immunoSEQ multiplex PCR, and TCRdb holds only the in-frame ones, with some missing. In the table there are approximately 180,000 clones, 77% of which are singletons. This clone appeared once. The TCR originated in an older woman in good health and CMV-seropositive. The chain has TRBV27 and TRBJ2-2; perhaps TRBD2 as D (5 bases). The sample was PBMCs. The CDR3 region is CASSFISGIGGELFF. The CDR3 nucleotides are TGTGCCAGCAGTTTTATCTCGGGGATCGGCGGGGAGCTGTTTTTT.